The 12 T cell receptor beta chains below all came from one sample that was sequenced in a study of T cell responses to AZD1222 COVID-19 vaccine. Sequencing used immunoSEQ multiplex PCR; TCRdb keeps in-frame clones, though not all of them. The repertoire holds just under 95,000 clones, with just over 85% as singletons. The sample consisted of peripheral blood, taken on day 0 of AZD1222 vaccination. These receptors were collected from an adult in good health.

V usage is TRBV5-1 and J usage is TRBJ1-1; D remains ambiguous. The CDR3 covers 14 residues. V gave up 5 bases and J gave up 1 base, with 12 bases separating them. The germline CDR1 and CDR2 sequences are SGHRS and YFSETQ. Here the CDR3 DNA reads TGCGCCAGCAGTCTAGCAGGATCGAACACTGAAGCTTTCTTT. Protein sequence: CASSLAGSNTEAFF.

The table lists this clone with a few counts. V and J are TRBV19 and TRBJ1-6, with D uncertain. The CDR3 sequence is 13 residues long. Germline V gives CDR1 LNHDA, CDR2 SQIVND (reference sequence). Deletions cut 1 base from V and 8 bases from J, with 6 bases between. This chain's CDR3 is CASSIGGDSPLHF. The CDR3 DNA reads TGTGCCAGTAGTATAGGCGGGGATTCACCCCTCCACTTT.

The DNA for the CDR3 is TGTGCCAGCAGTGACTCGAGTGTGGGACAGGCCTACAATGAGCAGTTCTTC. This encodes CASSDSSVGQAYNEQFF. This chain uses TRBV6-4 with TRBJ2-1; 8 nucleotides line up with TRBD1. CDR3 length: 17 amino acids. V was clipped by 0 bases and J by 2 bases; unmatched bases: 6. Germline V gene sequence: CDR1 MRHNA, CDR2 SNTAGT.

The V and J genes are TRBV14 and TRBJ2-3, with D tentatively TRBD1 (6 bases). The V and J ends lost 5 bases and 0 bases respectively, with 9 bases between them. This CDR3 has 14 amino acids. Germline assignment: CDR1 SGHDN and CDR2 FVKESK. The CDR3 DNA reads TGTGCCAGCAGCGGGGACATTAGCACAGATACGCAGTATTTT. Translation gives CASSGDISTDTQYF. The variable domain in full, with the rest retrieved from reference TRBV14 and TRBJ2-3, is EAGVTQFPSHSVIEKGQTVTLRCDPISGHDNLYWYRRVMGKEIKFLLHFVKESKQDESGMPNNRFLAERTGGTYSTLKVQPAELEDSGVYFCASSGDISTDTQYFGPGTRLTVL.

This chain connects TRBV7-3 to TRBJ2-5; 12 bases line up with TRBD2. The junction had 4 bases not matched to a gene; V was cut back by 3 bases and J by 5 bases. Germline CDR1 reads SGHTA; CDR2 reads FQGTGA. The CDR3 extends over 15 amino acids. CDR3 in DNA: TGTGCCAGCAGCTTGACTAGCGGGGGAGGGGAGACCCAGTACTTC. The encoded protein is CASSLTSGGGETQYF.

CDR3 bases: TGTGCCAGTAGTATTCGGGGGTCTGGGGCCAACGTCCTGACTTTC. It yields the protein CASSIRGSGANVLTF. V usage is TRBV19 and J usage is TRBJ2-6, with a tentative D call TRBD2 (6 bases). The CDR3 extends over 15 amino acids. Germline CDR1 reads LNHDA; CDR2 reads SQIVND (reference sequence). Trimming stripped 3 bases from V and 1 base from J, with 7 bases between.

The chain employs TRBV5-5 and TRBJ1-1; D is unresolved. Germline V lookup: CDR1 SGHKS, CDR2 YYEKEE (reference sequence). Deletions cut 1 base from V and 7 bases from J, with 8 bases between. CDR3 length equals 12 residues. In nucleotides, the CDR3 is TGTGCCAGCAGCTTGCTCTTAAGTGAAGCTTTCTTT. This sequence encodes CASSLLLSEAFF.

The CDR3 spells CASTKETALTGEQYF. The DNA of the CDR3 is TGTGCCAGCACTAAGGAGACTGCCTTAACGGGCGAGCAGTACTTC. The chain employs TRBV6-5 and TRBJ2-7; D gene uncertain. The germline gives CDR1 MNHEY, CDR2 SVGAGI. The CDR3 is 15 amino acids. V gave up 7 bases and J gave up 6 bases, with 22 bases separating them.

The gene calls are TRBV7-2 and TRBJ2-7; the D gene is possibly TRBD2 (5 bases). CDR3 size: 13 residues. The V end was cut by 3 bases, the J end by 9 bases, with 15 bases between. Germline values: CDR1 SGHTA, CDR2 FQGNSA. The CDR3 loop is CASSFRGIVGQYF. In nucleotides, the CDR3 is TGTGCCAGCAGCTTCAGAGGGATCGTAGGGCAGTACTTC.

This clone was found a few times. The chain recombines TRBV18 with TRBJ2-7, with TRBD2 identical over 10 bases. The CDR3 runs 15 residues. J gave up 2 bases and V 3 bases, and 4 bases lay outside the gene matches. Germline V gives CDR1 KGHSH, CDR2 LQKENI. The CDR3 is CASSPGLAEPYEQYF. The CDR3 nucleotides read TGTGCCAGCTCACCCGGACTAGCGGAACCCTACGAGCAGTACTTC.

The CDR3 region is CASSEGQGVSNQPQHF. The CDR3 region has the DNA TGTGCCAGCAGTGAAGGGCAGGGCGTGAGCAATCAGCCCCAGCATTTT. The chain links TRBV6-1 to TRBJ1-5, with a tentative D call TRBD1 (5 bases). Deletions cut 1 base from V and 1 base from J, with 11 bases between. The CDR3 extends over 16 amino acids. Germline CDR1 MNHNS, CDR2 SASEGT.

This chain connects TRBV30 to TRBJ1-2; TRBD1 is a possible D gene (5 bases). This CDR3 is built from 13 residues. V was cut by 3 bases and J by 6 bases, with 14 bases left in between. Germline lookup yields CDR1 GTSNPN and CDR2 SVGIG (reference sequence). This chain's CDR3 is CAWRRDPGDGYTF. The CDR3, as DNA: TGTGCCTGGAGACGGGACCCCGGGGATGGCTACACCTTC. Complete variable domain (other parts from reference TRBV30 and TRBJ1-2): SQTIHQWPATLVQPVGSPLSLECTVEGTSNPNLYWYRQAAGRGLQLLFYSVGIGQISSEVPQNLSASRPQDRQFILSSKKLLLSDSGFYLCAWRRDPGDGYTFGSGTRLTVV.